Sequencing of this T cell receptor (beta chain) was carried out in a study of cytomegalovirus exposure and HLA in healthy donors. Whole-study findings and limits: V- and J-gene trimming of TCR beta was linked (in a later analysis) to a missense DCLRE1C variant. Among TCR beta chains, those listed as cytomegalovirus-associated numbered around 180.

The PCR had 60 Vbeta and 13 Jbeta primers. Profiling relied on immunoSEQ multiplex PCR, and the TCRdb table lists in-frame clones only, not all of them. The repertoire includes 150,000 or so clones, 70% to 80% of them detected once, and around 14% sits in the top ten. In the case of this clone: Its antigen is unknown.

Sequencing was performed on PBMCs. This TCR derives from a woman in her forties in good health and CMV-seronegative.

This CDR3 is CASSSGLAGSMQYF. The CDR3 region has the DNA TGTGCCAGCAGCTCCGGACTAGCGGGAAGCATGCAGTACTTC. The chain couples TRBV5-4 to TRBJ2-7; 12 bases map to TRBD2. The length of the CDR3 is 14 residues. V lost 3 bases and J lost 9; bases outside the gene matches: 7. CDR1 SGHNT and CDR2 YYREEE come from the germline V gene (reference sequence).